The T cell receptor (beta chain) described here comes from a study of T cell responses to AZD1222 COVID-19 vaccine. CDR3 length equals 17 residues. The germline CDR1 and CDR2 sequences are SGHRS and YFSETQ. V was trimmed by 0 bases and J by 4 bases, leaving 16 bases between them. Study findings and constraints: It was only after the peak T cell response that any repertoires were sampled. CD4 TCRs covered the whole spike, strongest at regions 160-218 and 743-854. Seropositive AZD1222 recipients at baseline numbered only six or seven. Among the donors, most were white British and more were female, and clonal diversity was possibly underestimated.

Data came from immunoSEQ multiplex PCR; TCRdb stores just in-frame clones and leaves some out. The data hold about 110,000 clones, with roughly 86% observed a single time. About this clone: Its antigen is not identified.

The rearrangement links TRBV5-1 to TRBJ1-4, with D tentatively TRBD1 (5 bases). The source is an adult in good health. The sample consisted of peripheral blood, taken on day 0 of AZD1222 vaccination. CDR3 sequence (DNA): TGCGCCAGCAGCTTGGTTGCGGCAGGGAGGGATAATGAAAAACTGTTTTTT. Translated, it gives CASSLVAAGRDNEKLFF.